This T cell receptor beta chain derives from a study of CXCR3-negative and CXCR3-positive naive CD8 T cells. Study-wide results and caveats: Comparison of naive cells showed more hydrophobic TRB CDR3s in CXCR3-positive than in CXCR3-negative naive cells.

The authors made the TRB cDNA libraries by 5' RACE using UMI labels. TCRdb re-called the 5' RACE reads and shows each CDR3 protein once, DNA omitted. Recorded for this sample: 120,000 to 150,000 distinct CDR3 sequences. Naive CD8+ T lymphocytes were specified as CD45RO-CCR7+CD27+CD95-. Turning to this clonotype: Its antigen is as yet unknown.

CDR1 SQVTM and CDR2 ANQGSEA come from the germline V gene. CDR3 length: 13 residues. This chain uses TRBV29-1 with TRBJ1-5; no DNA is available, so the TRBD1 call from TCRdb remains unchecked. This receptor was obtained from a human donor in good health. Some clones in this sample may be carry-over from other donors' samples. The sequenced material came from naive CXCR3+ CD8+ T cells from blood. As to subset: CD45RO-CCR7+CD27+CD95- naive CD8+ T cells expressing CXCR3 (TNR3+). The CDR3 sequence is CSVVVEGAQPQHF.